This entry features one TCR beta chain sequence. This clonotype occurred many times. No cognate antigen has been identified for it. No much larger clone is present one base from it, and per-base qualities are unavailable. The library was prepared using 5' RACE. Sequencing instrument: NextSeq 500. In the TCR library protocol, unique molecular identifiers were attached to individual cDNA molecules to correct for PCR bias and sequencing error. TCR alpha and beta chains were both sequenced, and the abundances of alpha and beta sequences in each sample were closely correlated with each other. In the original analysis: Decombinator V4 was used to annotate TCR sequences for V gene, J gene and CDR3. TCRs were defined as expanded if a significant change between any two time points was detected under a Poisson model with p below 0.0001. TCR abundances were normalised to the total number of TCRs sequenced in each sample and reported as counts per million. MAIT TCRs were defined by TRAV1-2 paired with TRAJ12, TRAJ20 or TRAJ33, and iNKT TCRs by TRAV10 paired with TRAJ18. VDJdb, accessed 1 November 2021, was searched for CMV, EBV and SARS-CoV-2 annotated TCRs, with TCRs annotated for multiple antigens excluded. TCRdb took the public reads, trimmed them with fastp at Q25, ran MiXCR for clone calling and kept in-frame beta chains. Rows are combined by CDR3 protein, so each entry shows the most common genes and DNA. TCRdb, not the original authors, processed these V and J calls. In all, the sample holds tens of thousands of distinct CDR3 sequences, and around 4.9% of those were seen once. Under 6.5% of the sample comes from the top ten.

The data originate from a study of early T cells in non-severe SARS-CoV-2 infection (dated by TCRdb to 2020 to 2022). The study in broad terms: Bulk RNA from unsorted whole blood was used for TCR sequencing, so alpha and beta chains could not be paired.

V and J are trimmed by 1 base and 4 bases, and the gene matches miss 6 bases of the junction. The CDR3 holds 15 amino acids from the cysteine to the phenylalanine. Only the CDR3 DNA is retained, 45 bases long and in frame from the first base. From the germline V gene, CDR1 is KGHSH and CDR2 is LQKENI. Study-wide findings and limitations: VDJdb matching was skewed toward anti-spike CD8 responses and likely underestimated virus-specific expansions by missing private and CD4 specificities.

The study was a case-control design nested within a healthcare worker cohort in London, UK, with weekly nasopharyngeal swab PCR tests and blood sampling. Healthcare workers were recruited between 23 and 31 March 2020, during the week of the UK lockdown, and were followed weekly for up to about 16 weeks. Material for sequencing was whole blood. The receptor comes from an adult who was a healthcare worker with PCR-confirmed SARS-CoV-2 infection or an uninfected control (not recorded which). The rearrangement joined TRBV18 to TRBJ1-2, with 7 middle bases fitting TRBD1. CDR3 reads: CASSPRRQGIYGYTF. The DNA is TGTGCCAGCTCACCACGTAGACAGGGTATCTATGGCTACACCTTC.